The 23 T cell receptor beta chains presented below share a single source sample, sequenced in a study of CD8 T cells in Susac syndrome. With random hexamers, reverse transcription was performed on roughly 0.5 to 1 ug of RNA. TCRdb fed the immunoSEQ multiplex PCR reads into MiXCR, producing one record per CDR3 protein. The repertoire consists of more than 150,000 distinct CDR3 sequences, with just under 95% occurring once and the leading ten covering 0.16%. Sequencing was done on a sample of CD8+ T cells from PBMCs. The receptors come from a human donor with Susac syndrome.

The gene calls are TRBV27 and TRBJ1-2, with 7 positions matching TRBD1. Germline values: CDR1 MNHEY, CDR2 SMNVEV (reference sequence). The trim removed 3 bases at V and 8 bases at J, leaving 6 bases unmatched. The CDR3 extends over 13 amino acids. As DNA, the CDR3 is TGTGCCAGCAGTTTGACAGGGATTACGGGCTACACCTTC. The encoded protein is CASSLTGITGYTF.

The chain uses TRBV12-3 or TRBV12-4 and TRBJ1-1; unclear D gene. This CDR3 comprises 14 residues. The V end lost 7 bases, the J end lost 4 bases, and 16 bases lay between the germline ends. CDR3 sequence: CASTWQQTSTEAFF. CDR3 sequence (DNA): TGTGCCAGCACCTGGCAGCAGACAAGCACTGAAGCTTTCTTT.

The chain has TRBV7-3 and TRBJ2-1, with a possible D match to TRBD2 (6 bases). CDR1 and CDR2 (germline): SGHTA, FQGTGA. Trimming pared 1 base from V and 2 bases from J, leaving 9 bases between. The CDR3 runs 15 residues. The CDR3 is CASSLRAGTYNEQFF. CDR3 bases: TGTGCCAGCAGCTTAAGAGCGGGTACCTACAATGAGCAGTTCTTC.

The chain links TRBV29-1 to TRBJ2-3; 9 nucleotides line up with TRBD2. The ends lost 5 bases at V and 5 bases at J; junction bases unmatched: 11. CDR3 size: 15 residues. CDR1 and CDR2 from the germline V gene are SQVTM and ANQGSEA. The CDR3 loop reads CSVTRLAGLKDTQYF. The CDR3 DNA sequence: TGCAGCGTTACTCGCCTAGCGGGACTTAAAGATACGCAGTATTTT.

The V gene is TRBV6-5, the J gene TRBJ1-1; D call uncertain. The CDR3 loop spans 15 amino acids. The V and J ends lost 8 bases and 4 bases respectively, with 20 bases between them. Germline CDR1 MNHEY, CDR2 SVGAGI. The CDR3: CASESPRIRGTEAFF. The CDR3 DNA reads TGTGCCAGCGAATCACCCAGGATTCGAGGCACTGAAGCTTTCTTT.

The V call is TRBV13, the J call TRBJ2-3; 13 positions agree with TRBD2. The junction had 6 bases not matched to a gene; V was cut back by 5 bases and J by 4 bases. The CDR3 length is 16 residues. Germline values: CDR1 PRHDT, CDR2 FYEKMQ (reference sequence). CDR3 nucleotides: TGTGCCAGCAGCAGGACTAGCGGGAGTCAGTCAGATACGCAGTATTTT. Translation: CASSRTSGSQSDTQYF.

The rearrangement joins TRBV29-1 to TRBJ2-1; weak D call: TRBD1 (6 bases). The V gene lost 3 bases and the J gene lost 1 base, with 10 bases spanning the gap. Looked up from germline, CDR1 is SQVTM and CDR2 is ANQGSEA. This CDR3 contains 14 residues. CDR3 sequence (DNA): TGCAGCGTTGATAAGGGGGAGTCCTACAATGAGCAGTTCTTC. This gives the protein CSVDKGESYNEQFF.

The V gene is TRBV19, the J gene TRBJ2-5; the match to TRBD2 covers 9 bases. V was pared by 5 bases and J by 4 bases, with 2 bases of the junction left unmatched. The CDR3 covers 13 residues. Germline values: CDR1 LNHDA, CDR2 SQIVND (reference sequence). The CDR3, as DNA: TGTGCCAGTAGTGGGGGACTAGCAGAGACCCAGTACTTC. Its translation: CASSGGLAETQYF.

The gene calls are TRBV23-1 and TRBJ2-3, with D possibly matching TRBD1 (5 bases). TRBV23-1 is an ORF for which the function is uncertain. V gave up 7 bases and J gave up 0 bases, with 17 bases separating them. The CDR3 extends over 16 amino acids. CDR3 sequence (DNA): TGCGCCAGCACCGCAGGGTTGCCGCATAGCACAGATACGCAGTATTTT. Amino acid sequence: CASTAGLPHSTDTQYF.

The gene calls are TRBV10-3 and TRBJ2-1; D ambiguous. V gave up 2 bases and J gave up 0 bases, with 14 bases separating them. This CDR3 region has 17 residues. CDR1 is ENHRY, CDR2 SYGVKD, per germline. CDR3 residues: CAISEVRRHDSYNEQFF. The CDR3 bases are TGTGCCATCAGTGAGGTCCGGCGGCACGACTCCTACAATGAGCAGTTCTTC.

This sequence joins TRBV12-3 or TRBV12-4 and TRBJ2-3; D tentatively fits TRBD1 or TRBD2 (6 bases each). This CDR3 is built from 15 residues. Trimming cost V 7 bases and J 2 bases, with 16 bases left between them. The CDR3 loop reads CASTGGQGTTDTQYF. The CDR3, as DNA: TGTGCCAGCACCGGGGGCCAGGGAACCACAGATACGCAGTATTTT.

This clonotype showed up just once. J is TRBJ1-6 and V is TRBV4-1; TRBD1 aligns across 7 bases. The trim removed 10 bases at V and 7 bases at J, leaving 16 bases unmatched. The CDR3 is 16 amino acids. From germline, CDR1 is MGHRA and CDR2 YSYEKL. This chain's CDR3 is CATKEGAHWGNSPLHF. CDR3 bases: TGCGCCACCAAGGAGGGGGCGCACTGGGGAAATTCACCCCTCCACTTT.

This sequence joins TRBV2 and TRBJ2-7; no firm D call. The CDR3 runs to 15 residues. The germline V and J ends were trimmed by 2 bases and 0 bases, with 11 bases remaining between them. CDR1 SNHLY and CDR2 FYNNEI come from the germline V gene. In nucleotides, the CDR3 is TGTGCCAGCAGTGAACTGGCAGATAGCTCCTACGAGCAGTACTTC. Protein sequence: CASSELADSSYEQYF.

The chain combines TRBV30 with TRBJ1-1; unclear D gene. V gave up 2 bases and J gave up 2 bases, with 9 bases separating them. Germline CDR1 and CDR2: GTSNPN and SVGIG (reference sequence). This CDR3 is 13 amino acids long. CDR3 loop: CAWSMAGNTEAFF. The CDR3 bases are TGTGCCTGGAGTATGGCGGGAAACACTGAAGCTTTCTTT. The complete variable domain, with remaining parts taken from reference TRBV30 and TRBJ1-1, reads SQTIHQWPATLVQPVGSPLSLECTVEGTSNPNLYWYRQAAGRGLQLLFYSVGIGQISSEVPQNLSASRPQDRQFILSSKKLLLSDSGFYLCAWSMAGNTEAFFGQGTRLTVV.

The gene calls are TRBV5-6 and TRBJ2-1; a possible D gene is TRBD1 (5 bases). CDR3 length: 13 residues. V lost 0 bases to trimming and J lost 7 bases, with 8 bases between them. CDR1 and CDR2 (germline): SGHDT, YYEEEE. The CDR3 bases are TGTGCCAGCAGCTTGGGGCGACAGAATGAGCAGTTCTTC. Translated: CASSLGRQNEQFF.

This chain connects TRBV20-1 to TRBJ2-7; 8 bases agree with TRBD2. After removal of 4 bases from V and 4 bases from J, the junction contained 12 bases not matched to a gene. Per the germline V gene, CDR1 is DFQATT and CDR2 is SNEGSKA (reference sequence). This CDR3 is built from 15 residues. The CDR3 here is CSATSSAGGAYEQYF. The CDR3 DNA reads TGCAGTGCTACCTCTTCAGCCGGGGGGGCTTACGAGCAGTACTTC.

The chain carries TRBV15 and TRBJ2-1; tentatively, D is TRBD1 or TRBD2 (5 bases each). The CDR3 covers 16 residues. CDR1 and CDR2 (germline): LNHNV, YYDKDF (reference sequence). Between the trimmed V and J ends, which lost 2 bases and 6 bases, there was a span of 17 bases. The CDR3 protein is CATSRTPGPGLNEQFF. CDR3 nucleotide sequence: TGTGCCACCAGCAGAACTCCCGGCCCGGGGCTCAATGAGCAGTTCTTC.

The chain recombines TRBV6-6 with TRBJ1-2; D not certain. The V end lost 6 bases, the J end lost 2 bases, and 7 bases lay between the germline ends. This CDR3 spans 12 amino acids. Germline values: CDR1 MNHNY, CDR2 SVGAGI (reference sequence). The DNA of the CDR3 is TGTGCCAGCAGAGACGAGAACTATGGCTACACCTTC. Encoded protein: CASRDENYGYTF.

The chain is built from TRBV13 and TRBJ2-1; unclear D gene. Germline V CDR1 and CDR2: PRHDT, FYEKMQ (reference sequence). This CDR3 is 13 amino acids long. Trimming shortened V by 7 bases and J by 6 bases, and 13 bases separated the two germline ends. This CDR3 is CASTKYSSNEQFF. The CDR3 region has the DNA TGTGCCAGCACCAAATATAGCTCCAATGAGCAGTTCTTC.

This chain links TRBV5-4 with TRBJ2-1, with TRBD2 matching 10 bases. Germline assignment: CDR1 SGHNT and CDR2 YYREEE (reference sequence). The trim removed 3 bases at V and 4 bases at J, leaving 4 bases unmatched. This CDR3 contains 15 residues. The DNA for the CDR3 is TGTGCCAGCAGCTCAAGCGGGGGGGTTTACAATGAGCAGTTCTTC. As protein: CASSSSGGVYNEQFF.

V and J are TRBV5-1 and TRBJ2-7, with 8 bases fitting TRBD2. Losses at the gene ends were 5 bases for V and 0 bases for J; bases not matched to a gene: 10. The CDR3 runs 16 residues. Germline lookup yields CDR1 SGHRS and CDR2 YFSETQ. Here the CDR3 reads CASSSSSGSSSYEQYF. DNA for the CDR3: TGCGCCAGCAGTTCTTCTAGCGGGTCCTCCTCCTACGAGCAGTACTTC. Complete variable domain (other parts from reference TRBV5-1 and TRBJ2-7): KAGVTQTPRYLIKTRGQQVTLSCSPISGHRSVSWYQQTPGQGLQFLFEYFSETQRNKGNFPGRFSGRQFSNSRSEMNVSTLELGDSALYLCASSSSSGSSSYEQYFGPGTRLTVT.

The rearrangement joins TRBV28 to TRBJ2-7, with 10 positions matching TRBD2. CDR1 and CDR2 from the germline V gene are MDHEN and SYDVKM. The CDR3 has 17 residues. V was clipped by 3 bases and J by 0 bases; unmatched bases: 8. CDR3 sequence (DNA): TGTGCCAGCAGTTTCGGGACTAGCGCTATCAGCTCCTACGAGCAGTACTTC. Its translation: CASSFGTSAISSYEQYF. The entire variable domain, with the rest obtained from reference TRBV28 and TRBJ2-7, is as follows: DVKVTQSSRYLVKRTGEKVFLECVQDMDHENMFWYRQDPGLGLRLIYFSYDVKMKEKGDIPEGYSVSREKKERFSLILESASTNQTSMYLCASSFGTSAISSYEQYFGPGTRLTVT.

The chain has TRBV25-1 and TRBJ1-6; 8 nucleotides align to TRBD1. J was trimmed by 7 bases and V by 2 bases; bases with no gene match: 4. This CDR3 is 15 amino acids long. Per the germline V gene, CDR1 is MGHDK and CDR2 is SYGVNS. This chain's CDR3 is CASSEGQGGNSPLHF. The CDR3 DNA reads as TGTGCCAGCAGTGAAGGACAGGGCGGAAATTCACCCCTCCACTTT.